This T cell receptor (beta chain) was recovered during a study of T cell changes during pregnancy in multiple sclerosis. CDR3 length equals 15 residues. Trimming took 2 bases from V and 8 from J; bases not matched to a gene: 7. The V gene's germline CDR1 is MRHNA and CDR2 SNTAGT. Profiled with immunoSEQ multiplex PCR; TCRdb holds only in-frame clones, not every one. Counted here are fewer than 85,000 clones, more than 85% occurring once; the ten biggest clones make up just over 2.5%. This rearrangement joins TRBV6-4 to TRBJ2-1; 9 bases align to TRBD2. The sequencing here drew on peripheral blood, taken after pregnancy. The TCR originated in a female donor in good health, enrolled as a control in a pregnancy study. The CDR3 DNA is TGTGCCAGCAGTGACAAGGCGGGGGGGCCCTATGAGCAGTTCTTC. As protein: CASSDKAGGPYEQFF.